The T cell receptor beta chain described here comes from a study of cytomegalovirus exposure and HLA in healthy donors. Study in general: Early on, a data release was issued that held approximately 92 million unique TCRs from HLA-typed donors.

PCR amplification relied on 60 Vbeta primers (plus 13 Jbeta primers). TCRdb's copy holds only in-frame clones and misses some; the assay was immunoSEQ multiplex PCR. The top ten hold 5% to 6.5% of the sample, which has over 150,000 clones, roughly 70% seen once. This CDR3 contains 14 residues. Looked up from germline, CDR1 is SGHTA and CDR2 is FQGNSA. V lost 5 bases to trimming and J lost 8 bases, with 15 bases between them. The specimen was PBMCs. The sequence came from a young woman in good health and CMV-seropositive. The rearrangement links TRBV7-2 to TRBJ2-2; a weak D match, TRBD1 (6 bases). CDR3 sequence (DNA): TGTGCCAGCAGCCCAGGGGCGCCCACTGGGGAGCTGTTTTTT. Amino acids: CASSPGAPTGELFF.